Listed here are 18 T cell receptor beta chains from one sample, sequenced in a study of beta chain features in type 1 diabetes (dated by TCRdb to 2016 to 2018). The library relied on the immunoSEQ multiplex PCR assay. All of the isolated RNA was reverse transcribed with the High Capacity cDNA Reverse Transcription Kit, so expressed TCRB transcripts were sequenced. What TCRdb holds here is the immuneACCESS table cut down to in-frame rearrangements. Part of the clones is not present; checked against another copy, under half of the missing clones reflect an unresolved V gene, and the others are unexplained. The sample table shows a few hundred thousand clones, and around 16% are seen once. Roughly 0.017% of the sample rests with the top ten. The sequencing sample was made of naive CD4+ T cells from blood. This specimen's cell subset or site label, interpreted: true naive CD4+ T cells. The receptors here all came from a woman between 18 and 29 years old in good health.

The chain links TRBV5-1 to TRBJ2-3, with 10 bases lining up with TRBD2. There are 17 residues in the CDR3. Trimming cost V 4 bases and J 0 bases; bases outside gene matches: 8. Germline CDR1 reads SGHRS; CDR2 reads YFSETQ. In DNA form, the CDR3 reads TGCGCCAGCAGCATAGGACTAGCGGAACCCAGCACAGATACGCAGTATTTT. Translated: CASSIGLAEPSTDTQYF.

The chain joins TRBV7-8 to TRBJ2-1; 11 nucleotides agree with TRBD2. After removal of 4 bases from V and 4 bases from J, the junction contained 9 bases not matched to a gene. There are 17 residues in the CDR3. Germline V gives CDR1 SGHVS, CDR2 FQNEAQ. CDR3 sequence (DNA): TGTGCCAGCAGCTACCTCGGGACTAGCGGTTTTTACAATGAGCAGTTCTTC. Protein product: CASSYLGTSGFYNEQFF.

The chain links TRBV7-9 to TRBJ1-2; weak D call: TRBD1 (6 bases). CDR1 and CDR2 (germline): SEHNR, FQNEAQ (reference sequence). The CDR3 covers 14 residues. Trimming left V 4 bases short and J 3 bases short, with 12 bases between. The CDR3 DNA follows: TGTGCCAGCAGCTCATGGAACAGGGACTATGGCTACACCTTC. It codes for CASSSWNRDYGYTF.

This clone was picked up a small number of times. The chain has TRBV28 and TRBJ2-7, with D perhaps matching TRBD1 (6 bases). The CDR3 is 15 residues long. V was pared by 2 bases and J by 2 bases, with 13 bases between. Germline V gene sequence: CDR1 MDHEN, CDR2 SYDVKM. The CDR3 DNA sequence: TGTGCCAGCAGTTTACGAACAGGGTCCCCCTACGAGCAGTACTTC. Protein product: CASSLRTGSPYEQYF.

The V gene is TRBV9, the J gene TRBJ2-6; 9 bases fit TRBD2. The J segment lost 2 bases and the V segment lost 4 bases, leaving 10 bases of the junction unmatched. Germline assignment: CDR1 SGDLS and CDR2 YYNGEE. This CDR3 is built from 18 residues. CDR3 in amino acids: CASSPGAAGGPGANVLTF. CDR3 nucleotide sequence: TGTGCCAGCAGCCCTGGGGCGGCGGGAGGGCCTGGGGCCAACGTCCTGACTTTC. The entire variable domain, with the rest obtained from reference TRBV9 and TRBJ2-6, is as follows: DSGVTQTPKHLITATGQRVTLRCSPRSGDLSVYWYQQSLDQGLQFLIQYYNGEERAKGNILERFSAQQFPDLHSELNLSSLELGDSALYFCASSPGAAGGPGANVLTFGAGSRLTVL.

This clone was detected only a few times. This chain links TRBV9 with TRBJ1-1; D is undetermined. Trimming shortened V by 4 bases and J by 6 bases, and 22 bases separated the two germline ends. Per the germline V gene, CDR1 is SGDLS and CDR2 is YYNGEE. This CDR3 is 16 amino acids long. DNA of the CDR3: TGTGCCAGCAGCTCCCGTGGACGGGAGATCCATGCTGAAGCTTTCTTT. Its protein product is CASSSRGREIHAEAFF.

This clone was picked up a small number of times. V and J are TRBV10-3 and TRBJ2-7; TRBD2 aligns across 11 bases. The CDR3 extends over 15 amino acids. V trimming: 6 bases; J trimming: 0 bases; junction bases outside the gene matches: 4. CDR1 and CDR2 from the germline V gene are ENHRY and SYGVKD. The DNA of the CDR3 is TGTGCCATCAGAGGGGGACTAGCGGACTCCTACGAGCAGTACTTC. Translating it yields CAIRGGLADSYEQYF.

The J gene is TRBJ2-7, the V gene TRBV11-2; 7 nucleotides agree with TRBD2. Germline V gene sequence: CDR1 SGHAT, CDR2 FQNNGV. The V and J ends lost 6 bases and 2 bases, in that order; junction bases with no gene match: 13. The CDR3 length is 16 residues. The CDR3 loop reads CASSLRVGRGTYEQYF. CDR3 bases: TGTGCCAGCAGTCTCCGTGTGGGGCGGGGGACCTACGAGCAGTACTTC.

In its sample, this clone was seen a few times. The same CDR3 arises from other DNA sequences in this sample as well. This sequence joins TRBV30 and TRBJ1-3; no clear D. The CDR3 contains 12 residues. V gave up 3 bases and J gave up 4 bases, with 7 bases separating them. CDR1 is GTSNPN and CDR2 is SVGIG in the germline V gene (reference sequence). The CDR3 DNA reads TGTGCCTGGAGGGGAGGCGGAAACACCATATATTTT. Encoded protein: CAWRGGGNTIYF.

This clone came up a few times. This rearrangement joins TRBV29-1 to TRBJ2-1; D may be TRBD1 (5 bases). Germline CDR1 SQVTM, CDR2 ANQGSEA. The CDR3 runs to 16 residues. The V gene lost 2 bases and the J gene lost 1 base, with 15 bases spanning the gap. The CDR3 DNA follows: TGCAGCGTTGAAAAGATGAGTCACAGGTCCTACAATGAGCAGTTCTTC. Protein sequence: CSVEKMSHRSYNEQFF.

The chain has TRBV19 and TRBJ2-7, with D possibly matching TRBD1 (6 bases). V lost 9 bases and J 1 base, leaving 16 bases between the germline ends. This CDR3 has 14 amino acids. Per the germline V gene, CDR1 is LNHDA and CDR2 is SQIVND (reference sequence). The CDR3 DNA sequence: TGTGCCAGCCGGGCGGTGAGGGGGTCCTACGAGCAGTACTTC. This sequence encodes CASRAVRGSYEQYF.

J is TRBJ1-5 and V is TRBV7-2; no definite D call. Germline CDR1 SGHTA, CDR2 FQGNSA. V lost 0 bases and J 4 bases, leaving 7 bases between the germline ends. CDR3 size: 14 residues. The CDR3 DNA reads as TGTGCCAGCAGCTTAGCGCCCGGTAATCAGCCCCAGCATTTT. This codes for CASSLAPGNQPQHF. Filled out from reference TRBV7-2 and TRBJ1-5, the complete variable domain reads GAGVSQSPSNKVTEKGKDVELRCDPISGHTALYWYRQSLGQGLEFLIYFQGNSAPDKSGLPSDRFSAERTGGSVSTLTIQRTQQEDSAVYLCASSLAPGNQPQHFGDGTRLSIL.

This chain links TRBV30 with TRBJ2-7; D unclear. Germline CDR1 GTSNPN, CDR2 SVGIG (reference sequence). Between the trimmed V and J ends, which lost 3 bases and 6 bases, there was a span of 12 bases. The CDR3 extends over 12 amino acids. Here the CDR3 reads CAWSRPHGEQYF. For the CDR3, the DNA is TGTGCCTGGAGCAGGCCCCATGGCGAGCAGTACTTC.

This clone was picked up a small number of times. The V gene is TRBV25-1, the J gene TRBJ2-1; perhaps TRBD2 as D (6 bases). This CDR3 is 14 amino acids long. V lost 9 bases, J lost 5 bases, and 17 bases lay in between. The germline gives CDR1 MGHDK, CDR2 SYGVNS. CDR3 coding DNA: TGTGCCAGTAGGGGCGGGGTTGGGAACAATGAGCAGTTCTTC. It translates to CASRGGVGNNEQFF.

This clone was seen a handful of times. CDR3: CAWKEWSSYEQYF. CDR3 in DNA: TGTGCCTGGAAGGAGTGGAGCTCCTACGAGCAGTACTTC. This chain joins TRBV30 and TRBJ2-7; no reliable D call. Trimming left V 4 bases short and J 0 bases short, with 10 bases between. Germline lookup yields CDR1 GTSNPN and CDR2 SVGIG (reference sequence). The CDR3 runs 13 residues.

The V and J genes are TRBV2 and TRBJ1-5; no definite D call. V gave up 3 bases and J gave up 2 bases, with 11 bases separating them. Germline V gene data show CDR1 as SNHLY and CDR2 as FYNNEI. CDR3 length: 15 amino acids. CDR3: CASSERALRNQPQHF. DNA for the CDR3: TGTGCCAGCAGTGAGAGGGCTCTGCGCAATCAGCCCCAGCATTTT. The variable domain in full, completed from reference TRBV2 and TRBJ1-5, reads EPEVTQTPSHQVTQMGQEVILRCVPISNHLYFYWYRQILGQKVEFLVSFYNNEISEKSEIFDDQFSVERPDGSNFTLKIRSTKLEDSAMYFCASSERALRNQPQHFGDGTRLSIL.

The chain links TRBV6-6 to TRBJ2-4, with 7 nucleotides matching TRBD2. Trimming cost V 6 bases and J 8 bases; bases outside gene matches: 7. The length of the CDR3 is 13 residues. CDR1 is MNHNY and CDR2 is SVGAGI in the germline V gene (reference sequence). The CDR3: CASSGREFDIQYF. CDR3 coding DNA: TGTGCCAGCAGCGGGCGGGAGTTTGACATTCAGTACTTC.

J is TRBJ2-7 and V is TRBV28; D is undetermined. Trimming removed 5 bases from V and 5 bases from J, with 7 bases in between. The germline gives CDR1 MDHEN, CDR2 SYDVKM. This CDR3 is built from 11 residues. CDR3 region: CASSRLHEQYF. The CDR3 nucleotides are TGTGCCAGCAGTCGACTCCACGAGCAGTACTTC.